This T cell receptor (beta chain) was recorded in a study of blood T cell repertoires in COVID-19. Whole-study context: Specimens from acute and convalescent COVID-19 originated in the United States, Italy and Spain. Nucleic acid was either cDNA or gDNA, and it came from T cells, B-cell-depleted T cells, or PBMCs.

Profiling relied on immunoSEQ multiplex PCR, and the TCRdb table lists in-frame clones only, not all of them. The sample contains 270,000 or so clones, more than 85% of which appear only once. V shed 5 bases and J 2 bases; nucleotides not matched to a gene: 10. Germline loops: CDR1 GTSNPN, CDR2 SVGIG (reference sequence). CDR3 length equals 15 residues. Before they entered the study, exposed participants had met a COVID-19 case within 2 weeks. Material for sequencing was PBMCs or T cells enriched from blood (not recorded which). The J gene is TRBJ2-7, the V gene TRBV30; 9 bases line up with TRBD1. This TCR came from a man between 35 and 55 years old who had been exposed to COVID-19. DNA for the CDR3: TGTGCCTGGGCTGCCGGGGGACAGGGTACCTACGAGCAGTACTTC. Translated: CAWAAGGQGTYEQYF.